Following are 8 T cell receptor beta chains from one sample sequenced in a study of graft-versus-host responses after intestinal transplantation. The data were produced by immunoSEQ multiplex PCR, yet TCRdb's version contains in-frame clones alone and is incomplete. The sample has 9,100 or so clones, around 90% seen once. The source material was PBMCs, sampled just over 42 days after intestinal transplant. The receptors were gathered from a human patient who received an intestinal transplant, so some T cells may come from the graft donor.

The chain combines TRBV6-5 with TRBJ2-7, with TRBD1 matching 9 bases. The CDR3 has 15 residues. Germline values: CDR1 MNHEY, CDR2 SVGAGI. After removal of 5 bases from V and 5 bases from J, the junction contained 10 bases not matched to a gene. CDR3: CASSPGTGSSDEQYF. CDR3 nucleotides: TGTGCCAGCAGTCCCGGGACAGGGAGTTCCGACGAGCAGTACTTC.

The CDR3 reads CASSLRQGSYEQYF. The CDR3 DNA sequence: TGTGCCAGCAGTTTAAGACAGGGAAGCTACGAGCAGTACTTC. This sequence joins TRBV27 and TRBJ2-7, with 7 bases aligning to TRBD1. This CDR3 contains 14 residues. The trim removed 2 bases at V and 3 bases at J, leaving 4 bases unmatched. Germline-derived CDR1 and CDR2 are MNHEY and SMNVEV (reference sequence).

This chain uses TRBV15 with TRBJ2-1; the match to TRBD2 covers 13 bases. The J segment lost 9 bases and the V segment lost 5 bases, leaving 1 base of the junction unmatched. The germline V gene has CDR1 LNHNV and CDR2 YYDKDF (reference sequence). The CDR3 runs to 13 residues. CDR3 DNA: TGTGCCACCAGCGGACTAGCGGGGGTTGAGCAGTTCTTC. As protein: CATSGLAGVEQFF.

This chain links TRBV6-6 with TRBJ1-3; maybe TRBD1 (5 bases). This CDR3 spans 13 amino acids. Between the trimmed V and J ends, which lost 7 bases and 7 bases, there was a span of 14 bases. The V gene's germline CDR1 is MNHNY and CDR2 SVGAGI (reference sequence). CDR3 in amino acids: CASTTSGANTIYF. CDR3 bases: TGTGCCAGCACCACGAGTGGGGCCAACACCATATATTTT.

The genes are TRBV4-1 and TRBJ1-5, with 9 bases lining up with TRBD1. V lost 2 bases to trimming and J lost 1 base; unmatched junction nucleotides: 6. The germline V gene has CDR1 MGHRA and CDR2 YSYEKL. The CDR3 is made up of 17 amino acids. The CDR3 region is CASSQPTGGRSNQPQHF. As DNA, the CDR3 is TGCGCCAGCAGCCAACCTACAGGGGGCAGAAGCAATCAGCCCCAGCATTTT.

This chain connects TRBV4-2 to TRBJ2-5; D is uncertain. CDR1 LGHNA and CDR2 YNFKEQ come from the germline V gene. The V end lost 3 bases, the J end lost 5 bases, and 7 bases lay between the germline ends. The CDR3 length is 12 residues. The DNA of the CDR3 is TGTGCCAGCAGCCAGACGGCGGAGACCCAGTACTTC. Residues: CASSQTAETQYF.

As concerns this clone: Within the sample, other DNA sequences also encode this same CDR3. The CDR3 here is CASRLAGGSDTQYF. Here the CDR3 DNA reads TGCGCCAGCAGACTAGCGGGGGGTAGTGATACGCAGTATTTT. V usage is TRBV5-1 and J usage is TRBJ2-3; 12 bases fit TRBD2. The germline CDR1 and CDR2 sequences are SGHRS and YFSETQ. The CDR3 length is 14 residues. V gave up 5 bases and J gave up 6 bases; unmatched junction bases: 4.

CDR3 DNA sequence: TGTGCCAGCTCACCATCATCAGATTGGGGGAGAATAAACACTGAAGCTTTCTTT. Protein sequence: CASSPSSDWGRINTEAFF. The chain uses TRBV18 and TRBJ1-1; D perhaps matches TRBD1 (5 bases). There are 18 residues in the CDR3. Germline V gene lookup returns CDR1 KGHSH and CDR2 LQKENI. Trimming removed 2 bases from V and 2 bases from J, with 21 bases in between. The whole variable domain, filled in from reference TRBV18 and TRBJ1-1, reads NAGVMQNPRHLVRRRGQEARLRCSPMKGHSHVYWYRQLPEEGLKFMVYLQKENIIDESGMPKERFSAEFPKEGPSILRIQQVVRGDSAAYFCASSPSSDWGRINTEAFFGQGTRLTVV.